The clone carrying this T cell receptor (beta chain) appeared a few times. Unique molecular identifiers (one per individual cDNA molecule) were attached. TCRdb passed the 5' RACE reads through MiXCR, listing each CDR3 protein once. The data show 98,000 or so distinct CDR3 sequences, with 9.5% to 11% seen just once and around 5.1% held by the top ten. This specimen comes from a study of early T cells in non-severe SARS-CoV-2 infection. About the research overall: Sequencing input comprised bulk RNA from unsorted whole blood; chain pairing was not available.

The CDR3 contains 12 residues. Trimming shortened V by 2 bases and J by 2 bases, and 4 bases separated the two germline ends. CDR1 is SGHRS and CDR2 is YFSETQ in the germline V gene. This TCR was sampled from an adult who was a healthcare worker with PCR-confirmed SARS-CoV-2 infection or an uninfected control (not recorded which). Specimen: whole blood. This sequence joins TRBV5-1 and TRBJ2-5, with D hard to call. Here the CDR3 reads CASSFSQETQYF. The CDR3 bases are TGCGCCAGCAGCTTCTCGCAAGAGACCCAGTACTTC.